Reported below is one TCR beta chain. Other DNA sequences from this sample encode an identical CDR3 as well. Trimming at V came to 0 bases and at J to 0 bases, leaving 6 bases not matched to a gene. Per the germline V gene, CDR1 is SGHRS and CDR2 is YFSETQ. The CDR3 has 17 residues. This sample was included in a study of blood T cell repertoires in COVID-19. Whole-study context: Some COVID-19 samples were acute and others convalescent; all came from the United States, Italy and Spain. From T cells, B-cell-depleted T cells, or PBMCs came the material, which was cDNA or gDNA.

Participants spanned ages 18 to 89 years and resided in 20 to 30 US areas. TCRdb keeps only in-frame clones here, not all; method: immunoSEQ multiplex PCR. The sample includes some 330,000 clones, 80% to 85% of them seen just once. This TCR derives from a woman between 45 and 60 years old who had recovered from COVID-19. Sequenced material: PBMCs or T cells enriched from blood (not recorded which). The chain couples TRBV5-1 to TRBJ2-1; 7 nucleotides match TRBD2. The CDR3 is CASSLGLGGSSYNEQFF. The CDR3 DNA reads as TGCGCCAGCAGCTTGGGGCTCGGGGGGAGCTCCTACAATGAGCAGTTCTTC.